These 19 T cell receptor beta chains were sequenced from one sample in a study of blood T cells in healthy people across ages. Sample-barcoded 5' priming and a J-beta primer mix drove a second PCR of roughly 6 to 12 cycles. A single record per CDR3 protein comes from TCRdb applying MiXCR to the 5' RACE reads. The sample yields approximately 690,000 distinct CDR3 sequences, roughly two fifths seen once. Input material: blood. These receptor sequences come from a man older than 75 in good health.

A few counts support this clonotype. The CDR3 spells CASSSTGYRETQYF. As DNA, the CDR3 is TGTGCCAGCAGCTCGACAGGGTATCGGGAGACCCAGTACTTC. The chain carries TRBV7-2 and TRBJ2-5; 7 nucleotides align to TRBD1. Per the germline V gene, CDR1 is SGHTA and CDR2 is FQGNSA. J lost 5 bases, V lost 4 bases, and 7 bases had no gene match. The CDR3 covers 14 residues.

This chain uses TRBV7-8 with TRBJ1-1; no definite D call. The CDR3 is made up of 15 amino acids. V shed 5 bases and J shed 1 base, with 14 bases lying between them. Germline V gives CDR1 SGHVS, CDR2 FQNEAQ. The DNA for the CDR3 is TGTGCCAGCAGCCCTCTCCTGCAGGCGAACACTGAAGCTTTCTTT. This codes for CASSPLLQANTEAFF. Complete variable domain (other parts from reference TRBV7-8 and TRBJ1-1): GAGVSQSPRYKVAKRGQDVALRCDPISGHVSLFWYQQALGQGPEFLTYFQNEAQLDKSGLPSDRFFAERPEGSVSTLKIQRTQQEDSAVYLCASSPLLQANTEAFFGQGTRLTVV.

This clonotype occurred a few times. The chain carries TRBV10-1 and TRBJ2-5; D gene unclear. CDR3 length: 13 amino acids. CDR1 WNHNN and CDR2 SYGVQD come from the germline V gene (reference sequence). With 0 bases removed from V and 3 bases from J, the gap between germline ends came to 5 bases. The CDR3 DNA reads TGCGCCAGCAGTGAGTCGTGGGAAGAGACCCAGTACTTC. This encodes CASSESWEETQYF.

In its sample, this clonotype was seen many times. CDR3 nucleotide sequence: TGTGCCAGCAGCCCTGCGGGACAGGGATTGGGAAACATTCAGTACTTC. This translates into CASSPAGQGLGNIQYF. The chain combines TRBV7-9 with TRBJ2-4; 9 bases match TRBD1. Germline-derived CDR1 and CDR2 are SEHNR and FQNEAQ (reference sequence). The CDR3 extends over 16 amino acids. V gave up 5 bases and J gave up 6 bases; unmatched junction bases: 11.

The chain employs TRBV7-9 and TRBJ2-1, with unresolved D. The germline CDR1 and CDR2 sequences are SEHNR and FQNEAQ (reference sequence). V lost 4 bases to trimming and J lost 5 bases, with 9 bases between them. The CDR3 extends over 13 amino acids. The CDR3 sequence: CASSSARDNEQFF. The DNA for the CDR3 is TGTGCCAGCAGCTCAGCGAGAGACAATGAGCAGTTCTTC.

The rearrangement uses TRBV3-1 and TRBJ2-3; 8 bases are a match to TRBD2. This CDR3 is built from 15 residues. Trimming took 1 base from V and 4 from J; bases not matched to a gene: 4. In germline, CDR1 is LGHDT, CDR2 YNNKEL (reference sequence). CDR3 loop: CASSQGGLEADTQYF. Written as DNA, the CDR3 is TGTGCCAGCAGCCAAGGGGGACTAGAGGCAGATACGCAGTATTTT.

V usage is TRBV7-2 and J usage is TRBJ1-5; D might be TRBD1 (5 bases). Germline loops: CDR1 SGHTA, CDR2 FQGNSA. This CDR3 has 16 residues. The ends were cut back, 5 bases at V and 3 bases at J, with 17 bases in the middle. CDR3 sequence: CASSQRGFSPNQPQHF. The DNA for the CDR3 is TGTGCCAGCAGCCAGAGGGGCTTTTCACCCAATCAGCCCCAGCATTTT.

The chain is built from TRBV12-3 or TRBV12-4 and TRBJ2-5; 7 bases are a match to TRBD1. This CDR3 is built from 16 residues. After removal of 5 bases from V and 5 bases from J, the junction contained 14 bases not matched to a gene. Here the CDR3 DNA reads TGTGCCAGCAGTCGACCCGGACAGGTCACGGAGGAGACCCAGTACTTC. Translating gives CASSRPGQVTEETQYF.

This clonotype has at least ten counts. The chain employs TRBV7-2 and TRBJ2-5, with 7 bases identical to TRBD2. The CDR3 is 14 residues long. With V trimmed by 4 bases and J by 2 bases, 4 bases remained unmatched. Germline-derived CDR1 and CDR2 are SGHTA and FQGNSA. In DNA form, the CDR3 reads TGTGCCAGCAGCTCGGGACTAACTCAAGAGACCCAGTACTTC. This codes for CASSSGLTQETQYF.

The chain is built from TRBV28 and TRBJ2-2; 7 bases are shared with TRBD2. Germline V gene lookup returns CDR1 MDHEN and CDR2 SYDVKM. The CDR3 sequence is 16 residues long. V lost 8 bases, J lost 7 bases, and 16 bases stayed unmatched. The CDR3 bases are TGTGCCAGCGGAAGAGCGGGGCAGCCTGTGGGCGGGGAGCTGTTTTTT. Amino acid sequence: CASGRAGQPVGGELFF.

The V and J genes are TRBV20-1 and TRBJ2-1; 8 bases fit TRBD2. Germline V CDR1 and CDR2: DFQATT, SNEGSKA (reference sequence). V lost 1 base to trimming and J lost 0 bases; unmatched junction nucleotides: 20. The CDR3 is 21 amino acids. CDR3 sequence reads: CSARVFRSAGGDPSSYNEQFF. CDR3 DNA sequence: TGCAGTGCTAGAGTATTTAGGTCGGCCGGGGGGGACCCGAGCTCCTACAATGAGCAGTTCTTC.

The J gene is TRBJ1-5, the V gene TRBV12-3 or TRBV12-4, with 7 bases identical to TRBD1. The junction had 5 bases not matched to a gene; V was cut back by 2 bases and J by 4 bases. CDR3 length: 15 residues. The CDR3 nucleotides read TGTGCCAGCAGTTTAAACAGGGGTGTAAATCAGCCCCAGCATTTT. Translating gives CASSLNRGVNQPQHF.

The chain links TRBV6-4 to TRBJ2-2; D unresolved. The CDR3 runs 15 residues. Trimming removed 2 bases from V and 6 bases from J, with 13 bases in between. From germline, CDR1 is MRHNA and CDR2 SNTAGT. CDR3 region: CASSDHSLVPGELFF. In nucleotides, the CDR3 is TGTGCCAGCAGTGACCACTCTCTAGTGCCCGGGGAGCTGTTTTTT.

The CDR3 bases are TGCAGTGCTTACGACAGCTATGGCTACACCTTC. Residues: CSAYDSYGYTF. The genes are TRBV20-1 and TRBJ1-2, with a weak D call TRBD1 (5 bases). V was pared by 5 bases and J by 4 bases, with 8 bases between. This CDR3 is built from 11 residues. Per germline, CDR1 DFQATT and CDR2 SNEGSKA (reference sequence).

This clonotype was seen once. A much larger clonotype is one base distant, so this may be a read error. The J gene is TRBJ2-5, the V gene TRBV11-2, with TRBD1 matching over 7 bases. V lost 3 bases and J lost 11; bases outside the gene matches: 15. The CDR3 sequence is 15 residues long. CDR1 and CDR2 (germline): SGHAT, FQNNGV. The CDR3 region is CASSLNRGEINEQYF. As DNA, the CDR3 is TGTGCCAGCAGCTTGAACAGGGGAGAAATAAATGAGCAGTACTTC. Variable domain in full (rest from reference TRBV11-2 and TRBJ2-5): EAGVAQSPRYKIIEKRQSVAFWCNPISGHATLYWYQQILGQGPKLLIQFQNNGVVDDSQLPKDRFSAERLKGVDSTLKIQPAKLEDSAVYLCASSLNRGEINEQYFGPGTRLLVL.

The genes are TRBV5-1 and TRBJ2-3; TRBD1 might be the D (6 bases). The CDR3 length is 14 residues. Trimming removed 4 bases from V and 4 bases from J, with 13 bases in between. CDR1 SGHRS and CDR2 YFSETQ come from the germline V gene. This chain's CDR3 is CASSTDRLPDTQYF. In nucleotides, the CDR3 is TGCGCCAGCAGCACGGACAGACTACCAGATACGCAGTATTTT.

The chain couples TRBV20-1 to TRBJ2-5; 8 positions match TRBD2. The CDR3 has 13 amino acids. Trimming cost V 3 bases and J 5 bases; bases outside gene matches: 5. Germline V gives CDR1 DFQATT, CDR2 SNEGSKA (reference sequence). In nucleotides, the CDR3 is TGCAGTGCTAGCGGGGGGGGGCCTGAGACCCAGTACTTC. Translating gives CSASGGGPETQYF.

The chain uses TRBV25-1 and TRBJ2-1; D possibly corresponds to TRBD2 (6 bases). The CDR3 covers 14 residues. V gave up 5 bases and J gave up 9 bases, with 17 bases separating them. The V gene's germline CDR1 is MGHDK and CDR2 SYGVNS. The CDR3 region has the DNA TGTGCCAGCAGTCTAGGACTACAGTCTGGTGAGCAGTTCTTC. Its translation is CASSLGLQSGEQFF.

This clonotype was seen ten or more times. The V call is TRBV4-3, the J call TRBJ2-3; a weak D match, TRBD2 (6 bases). The CDR3 sequence is 21 residues long. Trimming shortened V by 0 bases and J by 1 base, and 26 bases separated the two germline ends. CDR1 is LGHNA and CDR2 is YSLEER in the germline V gene. In nucleotides, the CDR3 is TGCGCCAGCAGCCAAGACGGGGCCCTCGGGACTCTCTCTTTTCGCACAGATACGCAGTATTTT. Translated: CASSQDGALGTLSFRTDTQYF.